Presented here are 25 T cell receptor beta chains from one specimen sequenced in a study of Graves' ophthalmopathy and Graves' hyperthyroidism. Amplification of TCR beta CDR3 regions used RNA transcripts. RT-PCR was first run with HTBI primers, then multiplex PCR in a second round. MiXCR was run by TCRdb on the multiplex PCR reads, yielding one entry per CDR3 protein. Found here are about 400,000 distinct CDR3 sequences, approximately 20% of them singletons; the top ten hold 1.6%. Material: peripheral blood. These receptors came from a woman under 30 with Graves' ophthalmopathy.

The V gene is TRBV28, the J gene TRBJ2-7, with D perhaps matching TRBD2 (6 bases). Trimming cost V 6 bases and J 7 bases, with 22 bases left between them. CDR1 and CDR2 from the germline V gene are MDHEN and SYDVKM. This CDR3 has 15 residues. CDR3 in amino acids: CASSHRSPREREQYF. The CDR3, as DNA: TGTGCCAGCAGCCACCGGTCCCCGCGGGAAAGAGAGCAGTACTTC.

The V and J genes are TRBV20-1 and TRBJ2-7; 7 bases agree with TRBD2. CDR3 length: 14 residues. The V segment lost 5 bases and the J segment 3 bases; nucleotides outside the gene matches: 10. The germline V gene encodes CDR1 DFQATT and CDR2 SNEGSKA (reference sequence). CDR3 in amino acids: CSARGASGNYEQYF. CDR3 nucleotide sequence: TGCAGTGCTCGTGGGGCTAGCGGAAACTACGAGCAGTACTTC.

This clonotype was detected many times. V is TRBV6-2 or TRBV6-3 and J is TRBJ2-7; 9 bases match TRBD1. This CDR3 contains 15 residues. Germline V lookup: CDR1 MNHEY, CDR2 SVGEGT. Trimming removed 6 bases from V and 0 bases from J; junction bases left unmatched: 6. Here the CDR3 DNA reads TGTGCCAGCAGACCTACAGGGGGCAGCTCCTACGAGCAGTACTTC. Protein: CASRPTGGSSYEQYF.

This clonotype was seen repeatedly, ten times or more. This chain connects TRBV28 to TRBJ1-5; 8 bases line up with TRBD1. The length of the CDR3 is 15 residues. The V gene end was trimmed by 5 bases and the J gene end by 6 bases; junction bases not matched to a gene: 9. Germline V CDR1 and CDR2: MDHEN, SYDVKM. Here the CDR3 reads CASSPDREISQPQHF. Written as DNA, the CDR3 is TGTGCCAGCAGTCCGGACAGGGAAATATCTCAGCCCCAGCATTTT.

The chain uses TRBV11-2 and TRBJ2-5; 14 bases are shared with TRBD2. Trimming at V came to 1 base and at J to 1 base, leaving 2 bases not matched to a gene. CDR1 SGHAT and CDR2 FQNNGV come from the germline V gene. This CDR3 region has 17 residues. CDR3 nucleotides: TGTGCCAGCAGCTTAGGGACTAGCGGGGGGCCCCAAGAGACCCAGTACTTC. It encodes CASSLGTSGGPQETQYF.

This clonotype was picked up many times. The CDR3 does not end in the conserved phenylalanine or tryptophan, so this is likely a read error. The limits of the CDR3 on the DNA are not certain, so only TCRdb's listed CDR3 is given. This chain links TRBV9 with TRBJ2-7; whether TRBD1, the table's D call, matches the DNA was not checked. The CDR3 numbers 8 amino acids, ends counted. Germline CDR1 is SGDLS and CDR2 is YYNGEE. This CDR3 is CASSVAGG.

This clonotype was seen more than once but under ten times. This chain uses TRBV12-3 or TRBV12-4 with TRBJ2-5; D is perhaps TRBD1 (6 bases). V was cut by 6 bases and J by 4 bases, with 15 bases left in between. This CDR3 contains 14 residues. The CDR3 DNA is TGTGCCAGCAGCACACCCGGACAGTTAGAGACCCAGTACTTC. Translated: CASSTPGQLETQYF.

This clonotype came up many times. In DNA, the CDR3 is TGTGCCAGCAGTTACGGGGGGCCGGGCACTGAAGCTTTCTTT. This gives the protein CASSYGGPGTEAFF. The chain has TRBV6-2 or TRBV6-3 and TRBJ1-1; tentative D call: TRBD1 (6 bases). In germline, CDR1 is MNHEY, CDR2 SVGEGT. The germline V and J ends were trimmed by 2 bases and 4 bases, with 11 bases remaining between them. The CDR3 is 14 residues long.

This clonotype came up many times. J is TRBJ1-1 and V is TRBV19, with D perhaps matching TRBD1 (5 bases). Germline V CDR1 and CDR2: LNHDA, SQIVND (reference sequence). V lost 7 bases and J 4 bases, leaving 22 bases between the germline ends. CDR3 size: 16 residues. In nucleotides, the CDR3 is TGTGCCAGTACCTGGGCGCGGGGGGGTGGAGGCACTGAAGCTTTCTTT. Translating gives CASTWARGGGGTEAFF. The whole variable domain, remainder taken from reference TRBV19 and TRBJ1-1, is DGGITQSPKYLFRKEGQNVTLSCEQNLNHDAMYWYRQDPGQGLRLIYYSQIVNDFQKGDIAEGYSVSREKKESFPLTVTSAQKNPTAFYLCASTWARGGGGTEAFFGQGTRLTVV.

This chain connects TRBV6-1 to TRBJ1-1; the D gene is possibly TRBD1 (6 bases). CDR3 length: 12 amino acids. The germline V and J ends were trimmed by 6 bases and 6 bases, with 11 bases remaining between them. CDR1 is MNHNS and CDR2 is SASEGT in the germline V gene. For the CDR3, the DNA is TGTGCCAGCAGAGCGGACAGCTCTGAAGCTTTCTTT. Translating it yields CASRADSSEAFF.

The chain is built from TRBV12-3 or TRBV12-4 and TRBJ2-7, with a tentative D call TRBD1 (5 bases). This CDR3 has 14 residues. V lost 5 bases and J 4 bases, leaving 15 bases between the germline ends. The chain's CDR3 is CASSPPTARYEQYF. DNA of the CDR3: TGTGCCAGCAGTCCTCCGACAGCCCGATACGAGCAGTACTTC.

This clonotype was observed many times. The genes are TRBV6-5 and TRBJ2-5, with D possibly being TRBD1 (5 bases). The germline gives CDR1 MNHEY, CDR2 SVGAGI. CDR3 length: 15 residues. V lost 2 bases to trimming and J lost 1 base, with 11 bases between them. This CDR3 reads CASSYGKGLQETQYF. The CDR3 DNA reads TGTGCCAGCAGTTACGGAAAGGGGCTCCAAGAGACCCAGTACTTC.

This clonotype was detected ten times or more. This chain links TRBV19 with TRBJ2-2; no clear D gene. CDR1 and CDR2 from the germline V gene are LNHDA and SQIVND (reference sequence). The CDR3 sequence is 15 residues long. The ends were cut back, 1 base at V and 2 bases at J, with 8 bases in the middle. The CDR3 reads CASSIGSPNTGELFF. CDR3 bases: TGTGCCAGTAGTATAGGTAGCCCTAACACCGGGGAGCTGTTTTTT.

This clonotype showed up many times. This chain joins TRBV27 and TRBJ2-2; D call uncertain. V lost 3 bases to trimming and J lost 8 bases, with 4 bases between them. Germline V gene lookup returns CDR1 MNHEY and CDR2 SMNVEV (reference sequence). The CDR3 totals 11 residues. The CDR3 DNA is TGTGCCAGCAGTTTTGATGGGGAGCTGTTTTTT. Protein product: CASSFDGELFF.

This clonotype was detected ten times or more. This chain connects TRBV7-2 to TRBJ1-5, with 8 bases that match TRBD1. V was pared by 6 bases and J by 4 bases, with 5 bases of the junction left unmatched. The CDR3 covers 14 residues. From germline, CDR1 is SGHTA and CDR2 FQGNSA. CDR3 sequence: CASRSGGRNQPQHF. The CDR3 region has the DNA TGTGCCAGCAGATCAGGGGGCCGGAATCAGCCCCAGCATTTT.

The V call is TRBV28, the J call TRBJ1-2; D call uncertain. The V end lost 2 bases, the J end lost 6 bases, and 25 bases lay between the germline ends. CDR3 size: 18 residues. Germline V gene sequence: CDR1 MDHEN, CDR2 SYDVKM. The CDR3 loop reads CASSLNFGVTYIADGYTF. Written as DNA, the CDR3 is TGTGCCAGCAGTTTAAATTTTGGTGTGACTTATATCGCGGATGGCTACACCTTC.

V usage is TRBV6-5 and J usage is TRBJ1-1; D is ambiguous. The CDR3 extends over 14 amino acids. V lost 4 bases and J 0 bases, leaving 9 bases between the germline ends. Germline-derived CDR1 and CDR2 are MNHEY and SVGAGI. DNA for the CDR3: TGTGCCAGCAGTTCCATCAGCATGAACACTGAAGCTTTCTTT. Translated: CASSSISMNTEAFF.

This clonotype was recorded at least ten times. Here the CDR3 reads CASSQEGTGGTETQYF. CDR3 sequence (DNA): TGCGCCAGCAGCCAAGAAGGGACAGGGGGAACAGAGACCCAGTACTTC. The chain has TRBV4-3 and TRBJ2-5, with 11 bases fitting TRBD1. J gave up 4 bases and V 0 bases, and 4 bases lay outside the gene matches. Germline values: CDR1 LGHNA, CDR2 YSLEER. This CDR3 has 16 residues.

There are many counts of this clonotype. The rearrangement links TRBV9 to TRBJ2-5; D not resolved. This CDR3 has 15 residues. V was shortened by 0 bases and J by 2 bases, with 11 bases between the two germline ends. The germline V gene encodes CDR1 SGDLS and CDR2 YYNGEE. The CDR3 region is CASSVAGRPQETQYF. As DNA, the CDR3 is TGTGCCAGCAGCGTAGCAGGCAGGCCTCAAGAGACCCAGTACTTC.

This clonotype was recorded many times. The DNA for the CDR3 is TGCAGCGTTCCGGTGGGGGTCGGCGAGCAGTACTTC. It is translated as CSVPVGVGEQYF. This chain uses TRBV29-1 with TRBJ2-7; D possibly uses TRBD1 or TRBD2 (5 bases each). CDR3 length equals 12 residues. The germline CDR1 and CDR2 sequences are SQVTM and ANQGSEA. Between the trimmed V and J ends, which lost 5 bases and 6 bases, there was a span of 14 bases.

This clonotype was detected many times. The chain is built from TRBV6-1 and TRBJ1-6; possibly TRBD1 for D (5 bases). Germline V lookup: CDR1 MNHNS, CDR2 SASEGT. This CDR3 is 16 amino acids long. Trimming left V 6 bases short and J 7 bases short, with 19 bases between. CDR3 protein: CASRISVGTGNSPLHF. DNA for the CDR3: TGTGCCAGCAGGATCTCAGTAGGGACGGGCAATTCACCCCTCCACTTT.

The CDR3 protein is CASSSLLGGANTEAFF. CDR3 nucleotides: TGTGCCAGCAGCTCGCTTCTCGGGGGCGCCAACACTGAAGCTTTCTTT. This chain links TRBV11-1 with TRBJ1-1; maybe TRBD1 (6 bases). This CDR3 region has 16 residues. Germline CDR1 is SGHAT and CDR2 is FQDESV (reference sequence). Trimming cost V 4 bases and J 2 bases, with 17 bases left between them.

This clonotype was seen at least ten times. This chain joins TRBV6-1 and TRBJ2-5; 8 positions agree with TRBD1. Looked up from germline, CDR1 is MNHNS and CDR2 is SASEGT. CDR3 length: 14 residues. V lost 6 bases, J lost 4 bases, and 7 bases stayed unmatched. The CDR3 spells CASRTGTGVETQYF. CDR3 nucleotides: TGTGCCAGCAGAACCGGGACAGGTGTAGAGACCCAGTACTTC.

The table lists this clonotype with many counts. CDR3 residues: CASSLAPGFMNTEAFF. The CDR3 region has the DNA TGTGCCAGCAGTTTAGCCCCAGGGTTCATGAACACTGAAGCTTTCTTT. The gene calls are TRBV28 and TRBJ1-1, with D possibly matching TRBD1 (5 bases). V lost 2 bases, J lost 0 bases, and 13 bases lay in between. This CDR3 has 16 amino acids. Germline CDR1 MDHEN, CDR2 SYDVKM.

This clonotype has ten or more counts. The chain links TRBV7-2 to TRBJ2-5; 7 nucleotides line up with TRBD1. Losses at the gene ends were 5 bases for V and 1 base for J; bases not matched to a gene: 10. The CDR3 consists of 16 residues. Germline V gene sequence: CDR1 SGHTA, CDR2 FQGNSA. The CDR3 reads CASSTLQGSLQETQYF. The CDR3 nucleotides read TGTGCCAGCAGCACACTACAGGGGTCCCTCCAAGAGACCCAGTACTTC.